The present entry profiles one TCR beta chain with its context. Its antigen remains unknown. The data were obtained in a study of shared clonotypes between healthy human individuals. Overall study context: Per donor, CD8 memory used one plate, CD8 naive used two, CD4 memory used three and CD4 naive used three.

Profiling relied on immunoSEQ multiplex PCR, and the TCRdb table lists in-frame clones only, not all of them. Here the sample spans about 700,000 clones, less than 85% being singletons. Study conclusions and caveats: Naive CD4 clonotypes overlapped across a few donors at approximately 5.5%. It was the few donors that limited the genetic and exposure-history diversity represented.

Donors, healthy HIV-negative adults, lacked recent acute infections or vaccinations. With 4 bases removed from V and 0 bases from J, the gap between germline ends came to 14 bases. The CDR3 is 16 residues long. Per germline, CDR1 SGHRS and CDR2 YFSETQ. This chain connects TRBV5-1 to TRBJ2-1, with D perhaps TRBD2 (6 bases). This clonotype was obtained from a woman aged 25 to 39 in good health. Sequencing was done on a sample of memory CD4+ T cells sorted from blood. The sample's subset: CD45RA-negative fraction. The CDR3 here is CASSGSGTSSYNEQFF. CDR3 coding DNA: TGCGCCAGCAGCGGTAGCGGCACCAGCTCCTACAATGAGCAGTTCTTC.